The present T cell receptor (beta chain) was sequenced within a study of shared T cell receptors in the human thymus. CDR3 length equals 11 residues. V gave up 10 bases and J gave up 10 bases, with 16 bases separating them. Looked up from germline, CDR1 is MGHDK and CDR2 is SYGVNS. Some clones are missing from TCRdb's copy, which holds only in-frame ones; the method was immunoSEQ multiplex PCR. The top ten hold about 0.01% of the sample, which has under 850,000 clones, around 87% seen once. This sample was also put to use in a study of human thymus T cells. That paper notes: Thymus tissue was removed during corrective cardiac surgery. Apparent bias marked the V and J gene usage of thymic and blood repertoires.

J is TRBJ1-2 and V is TRBV25-1; D uncertain. What was sequenced was thymocytes. The TCR originated in a boy younger than two with a congenital heart defect. The CDR3 DNA reads TGTGCCACCTCCCGGGAGAGAGACTACACCTTC. Its protein product is CATSRERDYTF.